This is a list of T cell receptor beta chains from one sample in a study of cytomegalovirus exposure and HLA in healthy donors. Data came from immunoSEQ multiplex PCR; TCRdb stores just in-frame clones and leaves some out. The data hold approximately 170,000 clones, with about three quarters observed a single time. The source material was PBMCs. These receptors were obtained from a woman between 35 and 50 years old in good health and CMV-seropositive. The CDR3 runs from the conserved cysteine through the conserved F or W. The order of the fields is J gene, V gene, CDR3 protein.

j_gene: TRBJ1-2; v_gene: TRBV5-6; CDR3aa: CASSLSGQGFGYTF
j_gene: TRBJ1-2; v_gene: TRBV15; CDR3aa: CATSRDLVTGGYTF
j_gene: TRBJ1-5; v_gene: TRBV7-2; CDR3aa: CASSLSAGVGQPQHF
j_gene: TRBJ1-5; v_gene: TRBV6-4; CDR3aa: CASSKRNGNQPQHF
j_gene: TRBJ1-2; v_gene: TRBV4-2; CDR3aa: CASSQGTGVNYGYTF
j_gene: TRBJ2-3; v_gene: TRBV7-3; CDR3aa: CASSSSLAGGQDTQYF
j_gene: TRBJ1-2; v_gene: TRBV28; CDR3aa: CASSTLGQGIGYTF
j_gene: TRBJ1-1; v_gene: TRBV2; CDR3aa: CASSEALGHGNTEAFF
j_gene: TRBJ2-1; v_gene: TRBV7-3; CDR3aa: CASSLDSGGEQFF
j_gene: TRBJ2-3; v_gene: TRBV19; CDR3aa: CASRRAGITDTQYF
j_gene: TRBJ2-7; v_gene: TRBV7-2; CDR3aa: CASSADRGNYEQYF
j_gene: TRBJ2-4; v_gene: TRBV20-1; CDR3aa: CSADLGNIQYF
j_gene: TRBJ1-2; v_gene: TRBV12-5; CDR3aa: CASGFGSGLYGYTF
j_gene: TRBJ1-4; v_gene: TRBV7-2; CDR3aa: CASSLTGANEKLFF
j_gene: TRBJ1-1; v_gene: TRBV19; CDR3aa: CASSIWVLGRYEAFF
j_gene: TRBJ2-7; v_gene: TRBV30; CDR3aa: CAWSVGVGQGNF
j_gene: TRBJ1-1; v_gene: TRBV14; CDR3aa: CASSPGGFGTEAFF
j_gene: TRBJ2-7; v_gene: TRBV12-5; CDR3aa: CASTPRQGAYEQYF
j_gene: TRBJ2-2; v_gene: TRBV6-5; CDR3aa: CASEQGTGELFF
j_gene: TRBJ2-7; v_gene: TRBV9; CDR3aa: CASSAGTGPKAYEQYF
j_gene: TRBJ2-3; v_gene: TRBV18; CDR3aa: CASSPPISTGTDTQYF
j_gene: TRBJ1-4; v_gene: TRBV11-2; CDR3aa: CASSLGQGGSEKLFF